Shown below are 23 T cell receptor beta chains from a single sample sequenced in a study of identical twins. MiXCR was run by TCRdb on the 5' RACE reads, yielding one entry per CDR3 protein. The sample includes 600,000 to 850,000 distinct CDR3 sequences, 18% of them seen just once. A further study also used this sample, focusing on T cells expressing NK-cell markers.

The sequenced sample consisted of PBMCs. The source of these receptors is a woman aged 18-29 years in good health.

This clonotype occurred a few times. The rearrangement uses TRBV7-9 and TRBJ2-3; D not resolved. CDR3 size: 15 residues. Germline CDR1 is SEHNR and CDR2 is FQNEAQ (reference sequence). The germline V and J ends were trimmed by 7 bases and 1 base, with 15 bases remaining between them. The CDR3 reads CASTPIGAGTDTQYF. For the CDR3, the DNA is TGTGCCAGCACGCCCATCGGTGCGGGCACAGATACGCAGTATTTT.

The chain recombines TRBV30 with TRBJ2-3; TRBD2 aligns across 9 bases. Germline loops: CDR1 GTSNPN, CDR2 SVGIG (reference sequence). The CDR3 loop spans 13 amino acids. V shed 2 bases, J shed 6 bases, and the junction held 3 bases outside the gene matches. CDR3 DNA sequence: TGTGCCTGGAGTATTAGCGGGAGTGATACGCAGTATTTT. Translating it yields CAWSISGSDTQYF.

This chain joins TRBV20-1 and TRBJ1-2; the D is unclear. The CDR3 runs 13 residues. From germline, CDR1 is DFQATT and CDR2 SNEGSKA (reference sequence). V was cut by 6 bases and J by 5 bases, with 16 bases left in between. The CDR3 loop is CSALTGDRYGYTF. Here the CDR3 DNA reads TGCAGTGCCCTAACTGGGGATCGGTATGGCTACACCTTC.

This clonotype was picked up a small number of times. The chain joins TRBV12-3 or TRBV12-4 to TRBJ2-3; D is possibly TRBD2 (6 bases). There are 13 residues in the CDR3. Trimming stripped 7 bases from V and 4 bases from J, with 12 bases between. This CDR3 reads CASTHRLADTQYF. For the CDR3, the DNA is TGTGCCAGCACCCACAGACTAGCAGATACGCAGTATTTT.

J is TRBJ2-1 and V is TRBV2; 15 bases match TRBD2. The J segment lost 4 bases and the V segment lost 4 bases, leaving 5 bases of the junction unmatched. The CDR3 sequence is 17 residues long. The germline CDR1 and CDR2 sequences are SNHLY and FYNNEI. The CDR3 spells CASSGTSGGGPYNEQFF. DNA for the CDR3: TGTGCCAGCAGTGGGACTAGCGGGGGGGGCCCTTACAATGAGCAGTTCTTC.

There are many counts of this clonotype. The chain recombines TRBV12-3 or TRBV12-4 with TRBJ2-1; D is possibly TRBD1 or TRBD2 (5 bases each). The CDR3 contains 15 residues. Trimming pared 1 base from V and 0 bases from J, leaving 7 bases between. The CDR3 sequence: CASSLDGASYNEQFF. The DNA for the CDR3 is TGTGCCAGCAGTTTAGACGGGGCCTCCTACAATGAGCAGTTCTTC.

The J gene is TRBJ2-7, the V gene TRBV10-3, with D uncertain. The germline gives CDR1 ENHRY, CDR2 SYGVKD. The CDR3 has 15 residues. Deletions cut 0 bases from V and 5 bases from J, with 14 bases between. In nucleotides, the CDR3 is TGTGCCATCAGTGAGTCACGGGCTACAGACAACGAGCAGTACTTC. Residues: CAISESRATDNEQYF.

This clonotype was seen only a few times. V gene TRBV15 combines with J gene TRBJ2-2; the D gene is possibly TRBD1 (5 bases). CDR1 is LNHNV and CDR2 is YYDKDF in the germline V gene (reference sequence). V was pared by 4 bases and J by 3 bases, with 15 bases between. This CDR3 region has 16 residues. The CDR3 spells CATSIRQDTYTGELFF. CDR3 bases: TGTGCCACCAGCATTCGCCAGGACACATACACCGGGGAGCTGTTTTTT.

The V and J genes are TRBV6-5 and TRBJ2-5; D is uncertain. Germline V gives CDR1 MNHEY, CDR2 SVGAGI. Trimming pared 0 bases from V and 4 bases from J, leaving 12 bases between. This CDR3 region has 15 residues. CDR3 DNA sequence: TGTGCCAGCAGTTACTCTGGGTCTTTGGGAGAGACCCAGTACTTC. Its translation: CASSYSGSLGETQYF.

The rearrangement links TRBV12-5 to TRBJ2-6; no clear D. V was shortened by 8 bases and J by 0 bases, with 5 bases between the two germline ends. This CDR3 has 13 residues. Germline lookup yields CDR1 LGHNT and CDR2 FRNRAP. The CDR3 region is CASYSSGANVLTF. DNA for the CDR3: TGTGCTAGTTATTCCTCTGGGGCCAACGTCCTGACTTTC.

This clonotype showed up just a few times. The CDR3 sequence: CASSLGVERYNEQFF. Here the CDR3 DNA reads TGTGCCAGCAGCTTAGGGGTGGAGCGTTACAATGAGCAGTTCTTC. This rearrangement joins TRBV7-2 to TRBJ2-1; D unresolved. CDR1 and CDR2 (germline): SGHTA, FQGNSA. The length of the CDR3 is 15 residues. V was shortened by 1 base and J by 4 bases, with 11 bases between the two germline ends.

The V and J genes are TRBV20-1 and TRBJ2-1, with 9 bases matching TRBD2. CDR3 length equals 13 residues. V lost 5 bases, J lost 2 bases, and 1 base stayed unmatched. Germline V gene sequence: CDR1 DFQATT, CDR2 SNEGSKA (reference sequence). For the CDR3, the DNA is TGCAGTGCTGAGCGGGGGGCCTACAATGAGCAGTTCTTC. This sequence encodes CSAERGAYNEQFF.

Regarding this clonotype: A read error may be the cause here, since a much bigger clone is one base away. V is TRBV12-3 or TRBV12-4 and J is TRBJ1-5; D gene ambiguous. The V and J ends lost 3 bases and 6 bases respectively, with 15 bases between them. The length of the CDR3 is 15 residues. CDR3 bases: TGTGCCAGCAGTTTCCGCTCAAACGGGGTTCAGCCCCAGCATTTT. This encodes CASSFRSNGVQPQHF.

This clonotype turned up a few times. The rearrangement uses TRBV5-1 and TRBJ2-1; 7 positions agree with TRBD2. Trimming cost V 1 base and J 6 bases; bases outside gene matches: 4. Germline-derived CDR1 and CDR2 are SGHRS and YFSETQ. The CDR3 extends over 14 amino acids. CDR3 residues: CASSLFGGVNEQFF. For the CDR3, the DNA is TGCGCCAGCAGCTTGTTTGGGGGGGTCAATGAGCAGTTCTTC. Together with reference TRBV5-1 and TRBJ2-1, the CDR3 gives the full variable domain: KAGVTQTPRYLIKTRGQQVTLSCSPISGHRSVSWYQQTPGQGLQFLFEYFSETQRNKGNFPGRFSGRQFSNSRSEMNVSTLELGDSALYLCASSLFGGVNEQFFGPGTRLTVL.

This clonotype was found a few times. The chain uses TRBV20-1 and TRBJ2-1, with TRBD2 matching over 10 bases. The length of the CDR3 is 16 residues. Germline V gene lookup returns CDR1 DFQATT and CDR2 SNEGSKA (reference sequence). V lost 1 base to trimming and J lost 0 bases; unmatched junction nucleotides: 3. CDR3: CSARGGLAISYNEQFF. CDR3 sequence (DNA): TGCAGTGCTAGAGGGGGACTAGCGATCTCCTACAATGAGCAGTTCTTC.

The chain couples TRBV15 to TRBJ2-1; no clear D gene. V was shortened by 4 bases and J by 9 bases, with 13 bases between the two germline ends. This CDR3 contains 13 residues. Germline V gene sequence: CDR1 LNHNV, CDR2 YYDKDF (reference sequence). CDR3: CATSTAAVAEQFF. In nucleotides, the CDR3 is TGTGCCACCAGCACCGCCGCGGTGGCTGAGCAGTTCTTC.

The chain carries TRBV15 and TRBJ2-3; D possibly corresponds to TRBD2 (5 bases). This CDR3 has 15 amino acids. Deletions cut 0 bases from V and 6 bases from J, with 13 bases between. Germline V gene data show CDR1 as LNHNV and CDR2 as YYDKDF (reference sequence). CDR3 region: CATSRDSVSGDTQYF. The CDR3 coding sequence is TGTGCCACCAGCAGAGATTCGGTCAGCGGCGATACGCAGTATTTT.

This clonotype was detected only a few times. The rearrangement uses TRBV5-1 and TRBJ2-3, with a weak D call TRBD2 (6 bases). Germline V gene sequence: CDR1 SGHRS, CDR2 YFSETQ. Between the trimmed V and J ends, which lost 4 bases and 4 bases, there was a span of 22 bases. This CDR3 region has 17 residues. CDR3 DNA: TGCGCCAGCAGCCCAGGAGGATATGGGAGGAGATCAGATACGCAGTATTTT. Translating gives CASSPGGYGRRSDTQYF.

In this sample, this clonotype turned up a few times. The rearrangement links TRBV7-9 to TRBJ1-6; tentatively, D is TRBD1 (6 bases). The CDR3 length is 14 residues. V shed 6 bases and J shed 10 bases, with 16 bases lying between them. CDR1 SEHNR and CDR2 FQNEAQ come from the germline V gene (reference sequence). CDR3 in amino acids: CASRAGTSYSPLHF. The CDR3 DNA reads TGTGCCAGCAGGGCCGGGACATCTTACTCACCCCTCCACTTT.

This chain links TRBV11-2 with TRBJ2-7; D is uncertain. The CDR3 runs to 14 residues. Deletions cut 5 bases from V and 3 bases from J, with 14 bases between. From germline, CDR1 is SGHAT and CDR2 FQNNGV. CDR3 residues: CASSSSAGFYEQYF. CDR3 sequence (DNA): TGTGCCAGCAGCAGCTCAGCCGGTTTCTACGAGCAGTACTTC. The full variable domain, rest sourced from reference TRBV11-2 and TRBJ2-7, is EAGVAQSPRYKIIEKRQSVAFWCNPISGHATLYWYQQILGQGPKLLIQFQNNGVVDDSQLPKDRFSAERLKGVDSTLKIQPAKLEDSAVYLCASSSSAGFYEQYFGPGTRLTVT.

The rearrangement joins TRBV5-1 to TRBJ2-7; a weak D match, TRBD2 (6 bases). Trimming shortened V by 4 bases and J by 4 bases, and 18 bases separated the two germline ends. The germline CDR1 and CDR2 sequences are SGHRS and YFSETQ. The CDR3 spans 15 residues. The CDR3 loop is CASSPIGGTSYEQYF. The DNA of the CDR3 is TGCGCCAGCAGCCCTATCGGCGGGACCTCTTACGAGCAGTACTTC.

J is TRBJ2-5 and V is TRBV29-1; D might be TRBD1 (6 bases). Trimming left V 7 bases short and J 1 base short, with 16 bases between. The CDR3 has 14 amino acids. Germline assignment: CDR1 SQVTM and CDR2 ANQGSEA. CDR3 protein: CSAPSDSSQETQYF. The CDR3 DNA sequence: TGCAGCGCTCCATCGGACAGTTCCCAAGAGACCCAGTACTTC. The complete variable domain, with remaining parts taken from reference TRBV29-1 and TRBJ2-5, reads SAVISQKPSRDICQRGTSLTIQCQVDSQVTMMFWYRQQPGQSLTLIATANQGSEATYESGFVIDKFPISRPNLTFSTLTVSNMSPEDSSIYLCSAPSDSSQETQYFGPGTRLLVL.

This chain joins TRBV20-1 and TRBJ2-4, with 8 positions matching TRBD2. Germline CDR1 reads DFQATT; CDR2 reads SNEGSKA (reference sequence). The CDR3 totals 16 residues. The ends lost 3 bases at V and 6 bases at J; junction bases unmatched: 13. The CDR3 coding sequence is TGCAGTGCTAGGCCTAGGACTACGGGAGGGAGAAACATTCAGTACTTC. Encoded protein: CSARPRTTGGRNIQYF.